What follows are 27 T cell receptor beta chains derived from one specimen sequenced in a study of blood T cells in healthy people across ages. Together with a sample-barcoded 5' primer, a J-beta primer mix was included in a second PCR lasting roughly 7 to 11 cycles. Via MiXCR, TCRdb re-called the 5' RACE reads, giving one row per CDR3 protein. The table includes about 640,000 distinct CDR3 sequences, 58% detected once. Sequenced material: blood. Every receptor here comes from a man in his 60s in good health.

CDR3 in DNA: TGTGCCAGCAGCGCCTCGGGGGTAGATACGCAGTATTTT. Protein sequence: CASSASGVDTQYF. The gene calls are TRBV12-3 or TRBV12-4 and TRBJ2-3; D is perhaps TRBD2 (6 bases). V dropped 6 bases and J dropped 5 bases, with 12 bases sitting between them. The CDR3 contains 13 residues.

This clonotype turned up a few times. The J gene is TRBJ2-5, the V gene TRBV5-1; D possibly corresponds to TRBD2 (6 bases). Germline loops: CDR1 SGHRS, CDR2 YFSETQ. This CDR3 is built from 13 residues. Trimming left V 6 bases short and J 2 bases short, with 11 bases between. The DNA for the CDR3 is TGCGCCAGCAAAGTAGCGGAGCAAGAGACCCAGTACTTC. Residues: CASKVAEQETQYF.

This chain connects TRBV7-2 to TRBJ2-7; 8 bases match TRBD2. Trimming removed 5 bases from V and 0 bases from J; junction bases left unmatched: 3. Germline CDR1 is SGHTA and CDR2 is FQGNSA. There are 14 residues in the CDR3. CDR3: CASSISGASYEQYF. CDR3 sequence (DNA): TGTGCCAGCAGCATTAGCGGGGCCTCCTACGAGCAGTACTTC.

This chain connects TRBV24-1 to TRBJ1-1, with no clear D. The length of the CDR3 is 15 residues. Trimming pared 2 bases from V and 7 bases from J, leaving 16 bases between. Germline-derived CDR1 and CDR2 are KGHDR and SFDVKD. CDR3 DNA sequence: TGTGCCACCAGTGATTCCGACTCTACTAGGAATGAAGCTTTCTTT. Residues: CATSDSDSTRNEAFF.

Comment on this clonotype: A much larger clone sits a single nucleotide away, making a read error possible. This chain uses TRBV25-1 with TRBJ2-1; 8 positions agree with TRBD2. V lost 10 bases and J lost 9; bases outside the gene matches: 11. The CDR3 spans 13 residues. In germline, CDR1 is MGHDK, CDR2 SYGVNS. CDR3 loop: CANHGGGTGEQFF. The CDR3 bases are TGTGCCAACCACGGCGGGGGGACGGGTGAGCAGTTCTTC.

This chain connects TRBV10-2 to TRBJ1-6; possible D gene TRBD1, 5 bases. This CDR3 has 13 residues. Trimming removed 6 bases from V and 6 bases from J, with 9 bases in between. Germline-derived CDR1 and CDR2 are WSHSY and SAAADI. CDR3 in DNA: TGCGCCAGCAGGGGCAGGGCTAATTCACCCCTCCACTTT. It codes for CASRGRANSPLHF.

The genes are TRBV4-1 and TRBJ2-5; 12 bases fit TRBD2. J was trimmed by 4 bases and V by 4 bases; bases with no gene match: 10. Germline-derived CDR1 and CDR2 are MGHRA and YSYEKL. This CDR3 region has 17 residues. The CDR3 loop reads CASSRGLAGPLGETQYF. In DNA form, the CDR3 reads TGCGCCAGCAGCCGTGGACTAGCGGGGCCCTTGGGAGAGACCCAGTACTTC.

The chain's CDR3 is CSARVDPATDTQYF. The DNA for the CDR3 is TGCAGTGCTAGAGTGGATCCCGCAACAGATACGCAGTATTTT. The rearrangement joins TRBV20-1 to TRBJ2-3; no clear D gene. Germline V gene data show CDR1 as DFQATT and CDR2 as SNEGSKA (reference sequence). V was trimmed by 1 base and J by 3 bases, leaving 11 bases between them. This CDR3 has 14 residues.

About this clonotype itself: One junction end does not reproduce the germline sequence, and a read error may be involved. V gene TRBV4-2 combines with J gene TRBJ2-1, with TRBD2 matching 11 bases. CDR1 LGHNA and CDR2 YNFKEQ come from the germline V gene. The CDR3 contains 16 residues. The CDR3 spells CASGQGLAGGRDEQFF. The CDR3 nucleotides are TGTGCCAGCGGCCAGGGTCTAGCGGGGGGCAGGGATGAGCAGTTCTTC.

The chain links TRBV12-3 or TRBV12-4 to TRBJ1-1; 10 bases fit TRBD1. The V segment lost 6 bases and the J segment 7 bases; nucleotides outside the gene matches: 8. The CDR3 sequence is 14 residues long. Here the CDR3 reads CASSPDRGYGEAFF. DNA of the CDR3: TGTGCCAGCAGCCCGGACAGGGGGTACGGTGAAGCTTTCTTT.

This chain links TRBV29-1 with TRBJ1-2, with 7 bases identical to TRBD1. This CDR3 has 14 amino acids. Looked up from germline, CDR1 is SQVTM and CDR2 is ANQGSEA. With 6 bases clipped from V and 3 bases from J, the junction kept 10 bases outside the gene matches. The CDR3 spells CSVSQGWVDYGYTF. Here the CDR3 DNA reads TGCAGCGTCTCACAGGGGTGGGTGGACTATGGCTACACCTTC. The entire variable domain, with the rest obtained from reference TRBV29-1 and TRBJ1-2, is as follows: SAVISQKPSRDICQRGTSLTIQCQVDSQVTMMFWYRQQPGQSLTLIATANQGSEATYESGFVIDKFPISRPNLTFSTLTVSNMSPEDSSIYLCSVSQGWVDYGYTFGSGTRLTVV.

Of note for this clonotype: This likely comes from a read error, as the CDR3 has no conserved phenylalanine or tryptophan at its end. V is TRBV5-8 and J is TRBJ2-7; 7 positions match TRBD1. Germline lookup yields CDR1 SGHTS and CDR2 YDEGEE. CDR3 length: 14 amino acids. Trimming took 6 bases from V and 1 from J; bases not matched to a gene: 7. As DNA, the CDR3 is TGTGCCAGCAACCGGGACAGTGCTTCCTACGAGCAGTACATC. Protein sequence: CASNRDSASYEQYI.

The V gene is TRBV6-2 or TRBV6-3, the J gene TRBJ2-5, with 7 bases aligning to TRBD1. The germline V gene encodes CDR1 MNHEY and CDR2 SVGEGT. V trimming: 5 bases; J trimming: 8 bases; junction bases outside the gene matches: 8. CDR3 length equals 13 residues. For the CDR3, the DNA is TGTGCCAGCAGTGAAGGCCCAGGGGGAACCCAGTACTTC. Translated: CASSEGPGGTQYF.

This chain joins TRBV6-1 and TRBJ2-3; 8 bases fit TRBD2. Germline V CDR1 and CDR2: MNHNS, SASEGT. V shed 11 bases and J 0 bases; nucleotides not matched to a gene: 7. CDR3 length equals 14 residues. The CDR3 DNA reads as TGTGCCGGGAGACTAGCGAAGAGCACAGATACGCAGTATTTT. Translation gives CAGRLAKSTDTQYF.

The chain joins TRBV7-9 to TRBJ2-1; 7 bases are a match to TRBD2. In germline, CDR1 is SEHNR, CDR2 FQNEAQ (reference sequence). CDR3 length: 15 amino acids. V shed 5 bases and J 7 bases; nucleotides not matched to a gene: 11. As DNA, the CDR3 is TGTGCCAGCAGCCCCAGGCGAGCGGGGACGAATGAGCAGTTCTTC. It is translated as CASSPRRAGTNEQFF.

This clonotype was found a few times. The chain joins TRBV12-3 or TRBV12-4 to TRBJ2-5; 9 nucleotides align to TRBD2. The J segment lost 5 bases and the V segment lost 1 base, leaving 5 bases of the junction unmatched. There are 15 residues in the CDR3. The CDR3 nucleotides are TGTGCCAGCAGTTTAGGGCTAGCGGGGAGTGAGACCCAGTACTTC. This translates into CASSLGLAGSETQYF.

The J gene is TRBJ2-3, the V gene TRBV4-1; 13 nucleotides match TRBD2. The J segment lost 7 bases and the V segment lost 4 bases, leaving 11 bases of the junction unmatched. The CDR3 length is 17 residues. Germline V gene data show CDR1 as MGHRA and CDR2 as YSYEKL. The CDR3 DNA is TGCGCCAGCAGCCTCGAACTCACTAGCGGGGGGGCGAATACGCAGTATTTT. Translating gives CASSLELTSGGANTQYF.

The V call is TRBV7-2, the J call TRBJ1-2; TRBD1 aligns across 9 bases. Germline V gene data show CDR1 as SGHTA and CDR2 as FQGNSA. CDR3 length: 17 amino acids. Trimming removed 3 bases from V and 3 bases from J; junction bases left unmatched: 11. CDR3 DNA: TGTGCCAGCAGCTTCGCCCCGACAGGGGGGGGAGACTATGGCTACACCTTC. Its protein is CASSFAPTGGGDYGYTF.

This chain uses TRBV9 with TRBJ2-1, with D maybe TRBD2 (6 bases). V lost 3 bases and J lost 6, with 19 bases in between. The CDR3 runs to 16 residues. Per the germline V gene, CDR1 is SGDLS and CDR2 is YYNGEE. The CDR3 nucleotides read TGTGCCAGCAGCGCCGGGCGGCTAGCGCGAAGCAATGAGCAGTTCTTC. Encoded protein: CASSAGRLARSNEQFF.

There are a few counts of this clonotype. The V call is TRBV12-3 or TRBV12-4, the J call TRBJ1-6, with D possibly being TRBD1 (5 bases). Trimming left V 3 bases short and J 9 bases short, with 12 bases between. CDR3 length equals 14 residues. The CDR3 DNA follows: TGTGCCAGCAGTTTCGGGACGGGGGGTTCACCCCTCCACTTT. It yields the protein CASSFGTGGSPLHF.

CDR3 DNA: TGCGCCAGCAGCTCCGGACAGGGGGGATCTCAAGAGACCCAGTACTTC. Translation: CASSSGQGGSQETQYF. The V and J genes are TRBV5-1 and TRBJ2-5, with 10 bases fitting TRBD1. The germline V gene encodes CDR1 SGHRS and CDR2 YFSETQ. The CDR3 runs 16 residues. V lost 3 bases, J lost 2 bases, and 7 bases stayed unmatched.

Turning to this clonotype: Sequence at one end of the junction differs from germline and may be a read error. The V gene is TRBV29-1, the J gene TRBJ1-2, with 7 bases lining up with TRBD1. The germline V gene encodes CDR1 SQVTM and CDR2 ANQGSEA. This CDR3 has 14 residues. CDR3 in DNA: TGCAGCGCCCTTGTCCGGGCAGGGGGAGGTGGCTACACCTTT. Residues: CSALVRAGGGGYTF.

This clonotype came up a few times. The V gene is TRBV15, the J gene TRBJ2-1; 8 positions agree with TRBD2. Germline V gene lookup returns CDR1 LNHNV and CDR2 YYDKDF (reference sequence). J lost 0 bases, V lost 5 bases, and 6 bases had no gene match. The CDR3 sequence is 16 residues long. The CDR3 reads CATSPELAASYNEQFF. CDR3 DNA: TGTGCCACCAGCCCTGAACTAGCGGCCTCCTACAATGAGCAGTTCTTC.

This clonotype was seen at least ten times. The junction and the germline gene differ at one end; a read error may be behind it. This sequence joins TRBV5-1 and TRBJ2-3; 8 bases line up with TRBD2. The germline CDR1 and CDR2 sequences are SGHRS and YFSETQ. The CDR3 length is 14 residues. The CDR3 DNA follows: TGTGCCAGCAGCGGGGGCCCTAGCACAGATACGCAGTATTTT. This gives the protein CASSGGPSTDTQYF.

This clonotype was observed once. V is TRBV4-1 and J is TRBJ2-7, with D tentatively TRBD1 (6 bases). The CDR3 extends over 15 amino acids. CDR1 and CDR2 (germline): MGHRA, YSYEKL. Trimming pared 3 bases from V and 4 bases from J, leaving 16 bases between. The CDR3 spells CASSQGQGQPYEQYF. Written as DNA, the CDR3 is TGCGCCAGCAGCCAGGGGCAAGGACAGCCTTACGAGCAGTACTTC.

This clonotype was recorded once. The chain employs TRBV7-2 and TRBJ2-3; D is uncertain. There are 16 residues in the CDR3. Germline CDR1 and CDR2: SGHTA and FQGNSA. The V and J ends lost 2 bases and 4 bases respectively, with 16 bases between them. CDR3 amino acids: CASSLRPLIAADTQYF. The DNA for the CDR3 is TGTGCCAGCAGCTTAAGGCCGCTAATAGCAGCAGATACGCAGTATTTT. Full variable domain (outside the CDR3, taken from reference TRBV7-2 and TRBJ2-3): GAGVSQSPSNKVTEKGKDVELRCDPISGHTALYWYRQSLGQGLEFLIYFQGNSAPDKSGLPSDRFSAERTGGSVSTLTIQRTQQEDSAVYLCASSLRPLIAADTQYFGPGTRLTVL.

This clonotype appeared once. This likely comes from a read error, as the CDR3 has no conserved phenylalanine or tryptophan at its end. The DNA is left out, because the CDR3 cannot be placed on it with certainty; the CDR3 is given as TCRdb lists it. The chain links TRBV12-3 or TRBV12-4 to TRBJ2-3; no DNA check was done on the table's D call, TRBD1. The CDR3 length equals 14 residues, ends included. CDR3 region: CASSFRGGGDMEYS.